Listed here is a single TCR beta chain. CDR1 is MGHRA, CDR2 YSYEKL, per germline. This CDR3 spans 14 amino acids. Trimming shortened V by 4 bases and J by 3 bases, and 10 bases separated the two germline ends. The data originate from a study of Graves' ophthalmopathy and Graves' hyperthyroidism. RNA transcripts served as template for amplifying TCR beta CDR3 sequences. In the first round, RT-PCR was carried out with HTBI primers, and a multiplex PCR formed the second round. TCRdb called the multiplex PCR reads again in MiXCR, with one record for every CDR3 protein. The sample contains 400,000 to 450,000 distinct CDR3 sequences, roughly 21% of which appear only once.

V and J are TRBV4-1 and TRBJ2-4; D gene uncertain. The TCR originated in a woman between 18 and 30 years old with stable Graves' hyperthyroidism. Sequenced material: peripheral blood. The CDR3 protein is CASSPVGGKNIQYF. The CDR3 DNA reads TGCGCCAGCAGCCCGGTTGGTGGCAAAAACATTCAGTACTTC.